The next 5 T cell receptor beta chains were all read from a single sample in a study of control samples from healthy donors and cancer patients. Sequencing was performed with immunoSEQ multiplex PCR; in TCRdb, only in-frame clones are kept and a portion is missing. The sample has about 160,000 clones; 90% to 95% are singletons. Sequencing used PBMCs. These TCRs come from a man between 60 and 75 years old with colorectal cancer.

The J gene is TRBJ1-5, the V gene TRBV4-3; D is uncertain. The length of the CDR3 is 15 residues. Germline loops: CDR1 LGHNA, CDR2 YSLEER. The V end was cut by 2 bases, the J end by 6 bases, with 14 bases between. CDR3: CASSQFEGAGQPQHF. CDR3 coding DNA: TGCGCCAGCAGCCAATTTGAGGGCGCAGGTCAGCCCCAGCATTTT.

This clone came up once. The rearrangement joins TRBV20-1 to TRBJ1-3; D remains unclear. CDR1 and CDR2 from the germline V gene are DFQATT and SNEGSKA (reference sequence). V was clipped by 3 bases and J by 0 bases, with 15 bases between them. The CDR3 spans 16 residues. Here the CDR3 DNA reads TGCAGTGCTAGTGATGGTTCGTCGCACTCTGGAAACACCATATATTTT. This gives the protein CSASDGSSHSGNTIYF.

The count of this clone is one. This chain links TRBV7-2 with TRBJ2-2, with 12 bases aligning to TRBD2. Germline V gives CDR1 SGHTA, CDR2 FQGNSA. This CDR3 region has 18 residues. V shed 7 bases and J 5 bases; nucleotides not matched to a gene: 14. CDR3 sequence (DNA): TGTGCCAGCACCACCCTCACGACTAGCGGGGGTGGTACCGGGGAGCTGTTTTTT. Its translation: CASTTLTTSGGGTGELFF.

This clone was observed once. V usage is TRBV19 and J usage is TRBJ2-1, with TRBD2 as a possible D gene (6 bases). Germline V gene data show CDR1 as LNHDA and CDR2 as SQIVND (reference sequence). Trimming removed 7 bases from V and 4 bases from J, with 11 bases in between. The CDR3 runs to 13 residues. The CDR3 here is CASIGGGYNEQFF. CDR3 in DNA: TGTGCCAGTATCGGGGGTGGGTACAATGAGCAGTTCTTC. Combining the CDR3 with reference TRBV19 and TRBJ2-1 gives the whole variable domain DGGITQSPKYLFRKEGQNVTLSCEQNLNHDAMYWYRQDPGQGLRLIYYSQIVNDFQKGDIAEGYSVSREKKESFPLTVTSAQKNPTAFYLCASIGGGYNEQFFGPGTRLTVL.

This clone was recorded once. One end of the junction is discordant with germline, which a read error may explain. The CDR3 spells CASSLGVGGGAETQYF. DNA for the CDR3: TGTGCCAGCAGCTTAGGAGTCGGCGGGGGGGCAGAAACGCAGTATTTT. The V and J genes are TRBV7-7 and TRBJ2-3; TRBD2 matches at 9 bases. Germline loops: CDR1 SSHAT, CDR2 FNYEAQ (reference sequence). CDR3 length: 16 residues.